This TCR beta chain emerged from a study of blood T cell repertoires in COVID-19. Study overall: Sites in the United States, Italy and Spain provided acute and convalescent COVID-19 samples.

The CDR3 is 11 amino acids. Between the trimmed V and J ends, which lost 6 bases and 8 bases, there was a span of 10 bases. Germline V gene sequence: CDR1 SQVTM, CDR2 ANQGSEA. In the authors' methods: Reference gene primers were amplified, and this amplification served to estimate nucleated cell counts. Produced via immunoSEQ multiplex PCR; TCRdb's table is partial and in-frame only. D and trimming were read from the DNA, whereas the V and J calls and clone size are those reported in that table. The sample lists approximately 260,000 clones; approximately 91% were seen once. This rearrangement joins TRBV29-1 to TRBJ2-2; D remains unclear. Sequenced material: peripheral blood. The receptor was derived from a middle-aged man with acute or convalescent COVID-19. The CDR3 region has the DNA TGCAGCGTCACCAGAGGAGGGGAGCTGTTTTTT. It is translated as CSVTRGGELFF.